Shown below are 7 T cell receptor beta chains from a single sample sequenced in a study of blood T cells in healthy people across ages. The use of a sample-barcoded 5' primer and a J-beta primer mix characterized a second PCR of roughly 7 to 11 cycles. TCRdb redid the calling of the 5' RACE reads with MiXCR, one entry per CDR3 protein. The sample includes hundreds of thousands of distinct CDR3 sequences, under 45% of them seen just once. The material sequenced was blood. All receptors derive from a man aged 60 to 75 in good health.

There are a few counts of this clonotype. J is TRBJ2-2 and V is TRBV4-3, with 9 bases matching TRBD2. This CDR3 has 20 residues. Trimming cost V 4 bases and J 2 bases; bases outside gene matches: 17. The germline V gene has CDR1 LGHNA and CDR2 YSLEER. The CDR3 DNA is TGCGCCAGCAGCCGCAAGTCAATAGGTAGCGGGGGACCCAACACCGGGGAGCTGTTTTTT. Its translation is CASSRKSIGSGGPNTGELFF.

This clonotype was found once. V usage is TRBV30 and J usage is TRBJ2-5, with a possible D match to TRBD2 (7 bases). Germline CDR1 reads GTSNPN; CDR2 reads SVGIG (reference sequence). CDR3 length: 13 amino acids. Trimming cost V 3 bases and J 4 bases, with 12 bases left between them. CDR3 protein: CAWSLAGAETQYF. Here the CDR3 DNA reads TGTGCCTGGAGCCTCGCGGGGGCAGAGACCCAGTACTTC.

V and J are TRBV10-3 and TRBJ1-2; 10 bases line up with TRBD1. Trimming removed 0 bases from V and 10 bases from J; junction bases left unmatched: 8. CDR1 is ENHRY and CDR2 is SYGVKD in the germline V gene. This CDR3 is 15 amino acids long. The CDR3 bases are TGTGCCATCAGTGAGTCGGGGGGGACAGGGGCCGACTACACCTTC. It encodes CAISESGGTGADYTF.

The chain combines TRBV7-2 with TRBJ1-5; TRBD1 matches at 7 bases. This CDR3 has 15 residues. The V and J ends lost 5 bases and 0 bases, in that order; junction bases with no gene match: 4. CDR1 SGHTA and CDR2 FQGNSA come from the germline V gene. CDR3 in amino acids: CASSARGDSNQPQHF. The CDR3 DNA reads TGTGCCAGCAGCGCCAGGGGGGATAGCAATCAGCCCCAGCATTTT.

This rearrangement joins TRBV20-1 to TRBJ1-5, with unresolved D. The CDR3 length is 14 residues. V was cut by 3 bases and J by 0 bases, with 9 bases left in between. The germline V gene encodes CDR1 DFQATT and CDR2 SNEGSKA (reference sequence). CDR3 nucleotides: TGCAGTGCTAGGCGACAAAATAGCAATCAGCCCCAGCATTTT. As protein: CSARRQNSNQPQHF.

There are many counts of this clonotype. V and J are TRBV29-1 and TRBJ2-5, with D perhaps TRBD1 or TRBD2 (6 bases each). V lost 4 bases to trimming and J lost 5 bases, with 14 bases between them. This CDR3 region has 13 residues. CDR1 and CDR2 from the germline V gene are SQVTM and ANQGSEA. CDR3: CSVGDGGAETQYF. CDR3 nucleotides: TGCAGCGTTGGTGACGGGGGCGCGGAGACCCAGTACTTC. Variable domain in full (rest from reference TRBV29-1 and TRBJ2-5): SAVISQKPSRDICQRGTSLTIQCQVDSQVTMMFWYRQQPGQSLTLIATANQGSEATYESGFVIDKFPISRPNLTFSTLTVSNMSPEDSSIYLCSVGDGGAETQYFGPGTRLLVL.

As DNA, the CDR3 is TGTGCCAGCAGCCAAGATGGCGGGGCCCAATCCTACAATGAGCAGTTCTTC. Translating gives CASSQDGGAQSYNEQFF. The V gene is TRBV3-1, the J gene TRBJ2-1; D is perhaps TRBD2 (6 bases). The V end lost 0 bases, the J end lost 1 base, and 13 bases lay between the germline ends. The CDR3 runs to 17 residues. Germline values: CDR1 LGHDT, CDR2 YNNKEL (reference sequence).